Sequencing of this TCR beta chain was carried out in a study of identical twins' blood T cells. One entry per CDR3 protein results from TCRdb running MiXCR on the 5' RACE reads. Of fewer than 450,000 distinct CDR3 sequences in the sample, roughly 31% are singletons; the top ten hold about 6%. CDR3 size: 15 residues. CDR1 and CDR2 (germline): KGHSH, LQKENI. Deletions cut 1 base from V and 0 bases from J, with 6 bases between. This TCR was sampled from a woman aged 18-50 years in good health. The chain carries TRBV18 and TRBJ2-2, with D possibly being TRBD1 (5 bases). Sample: PBMCs. CDR3 DNA: TGTGCCAGCTCACCACAGGGGACGAACACCGGGGAGCTGTTTTTT. Translation: CASSPQGTNTGELFF.